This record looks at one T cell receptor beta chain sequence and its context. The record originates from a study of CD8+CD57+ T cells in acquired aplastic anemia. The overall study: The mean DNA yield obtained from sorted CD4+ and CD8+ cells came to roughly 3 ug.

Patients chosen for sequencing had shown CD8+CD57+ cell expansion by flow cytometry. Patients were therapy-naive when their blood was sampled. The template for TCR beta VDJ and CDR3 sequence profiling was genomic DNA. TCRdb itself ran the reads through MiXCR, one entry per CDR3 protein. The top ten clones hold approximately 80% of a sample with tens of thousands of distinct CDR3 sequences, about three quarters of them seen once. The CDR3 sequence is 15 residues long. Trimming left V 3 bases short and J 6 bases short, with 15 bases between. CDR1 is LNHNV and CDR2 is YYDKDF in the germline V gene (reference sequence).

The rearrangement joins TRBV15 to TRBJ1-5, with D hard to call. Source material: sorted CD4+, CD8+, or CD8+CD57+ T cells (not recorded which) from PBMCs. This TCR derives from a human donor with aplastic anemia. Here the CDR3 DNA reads TGTGCCACCAGCAGCCTAGGGAGCCGGGGTCAGCCCCAGCATTTT. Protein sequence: CATSSLGSRGQPQHF.